Listed below are T cell receptor beta chains from one sample, sequenced in a study of metastatic and nonmetastatic thyroid tumors. TCRdb re-clonotyped the PCR reads via MiXCR. This table holds under 25,000 clones, roughly 29% found once. Specimen: blood. All receptors come from a female donor with papillary thyroid cancer or a benign thyroid nodule (not recorded which). Some clones in this sample may be carry-over from other donors' samples. The CDR3 runs from the conserved cysteine through the conserved F or W. Fields, in order: CDR3 length, J gene, D gene, clone size, V gene, CDR3 DNA, CDR3 protein. The D gene is left open where the match is weak. The size entry is marked missing in some rows and otherwise reads once, few, many or a size class.

>14|TRBJ2-6|NA|NA|TRBV6-2/TRBV6-3
TGTGCCAGCAGTTCGGAGGCTGGGGCCAACGTCCTGACTTTC
CASSSEAGANVLTF
>14|TRBJ2-2|NA|NA|TRBV6-1
TGTGCCAGCAGTGATCTGGAGAACACCGGGGATCTGTTTTTT
CASSDLENTGDLFF
>15|TRBJ1-3|NA|few|TRBV5-1
TGCGCCAGCAGCCCCTTCGGGGAGGTCGGAAACACCATATATTTT
CASSPFGEVGNTIYF
>15|TRBJ2-3|TRBD2|few|TRBV2
TGTGCCAGCAAAGGGGAGGGAGTGAGAACAGATACGCAGTATTTT
CASKGEGVRTDTQYF
>16|TRBJ2-7|NA|many|TRBV7-9
TGTGCCAGCAGCCTAATTAGACGGGACTTCTCCTACGAGCAGTACTTC
CASSLIRRDFSYEQYF
>19|TRBJ2-1|TRBD2|NA|TRBV6-2/TRBV6-3
TGTGCCAGCAGTTACTCGACTAGCGGGACAAGGGACTCCTACAATGAGCAGTTCTTC
CASSYSTSGTRDSYNEQFF
>17|TRBJ2-1|NA|medium-sized|TRBV6-2/TRBV6-3
TGTGCCAGCAGTTACTCGATCTGGGGCTCGGTTACCAATGAGCAGTTCTTC
CASSYSIWGSVTNEQFF
>11|TRBJ2-7|TRBD2|NA|TRBV27
TGTGCCAGCAGCTACGGGGGGGAGCAGTACTTC
CASSYGGEQYF
>14|TRBJ2-7|NA|few|TRBV7-2
TGTGCCAGCAGCTTAGCACCGACCCCCTACGAGCAGTACTTC
CASSLAPTPYEQYF
>13|TRBJ1-5|NA|NA|TRBV30
TGTGCCTGGAGTGTAGGGAACAATCAGCCCCAGCATTTT
CAWSVGNNQPQHF
>14|TRBJ2-3|NA|NA|TRBV6-2/TRBV6-3
TGTGCCAGCAGTTACTCGGAGGGCCCAGATACGCAGTATTTT
CASSYSEGPDTQYF
>15|TRBJ2-7|TRBD1|once|TRBV11-3
TGTGCCAGCAGCTTAGAAGGGACAGAGGTCTACGAGCAGTACTTC
CASSLEGTEVYEQYF
>14|TRBJ1-1|NA|medium-sized|TRBV12-3/TRBV12-4
TGTGCCAGCAGTTGGGGAGGGTGGGGCACTGAAGCTTTCTTT
CASSWGGWGTEAFF
>15|TRBJ2-5|NA|many|TRBV7-2
TGTGCCAGCAGTCCAAGAGACTGGGGAGGAGAGACCCAGTACTTC
CASSPRDWGGETQYF
>14|TRBJ1-2|NA|few|TRBV15
TGTGCTACCAGCCCTAAGGTGTGGGGCGATGGCTACACCTTC
CATSPKVWGDGYTF
>15|TRBJ2-7|TRBD1|NA|TRBV20-1
TGCAGTGCTAGAGAACCGGGACAGGTGGACTACGAGCAGTACTTC
CSAREPGQVDYEQYF
>15|TRBJ2-2|TRBD1|few|TRBV19
TGTGCCAGTAAAGTCGGGACAGGGGTTTCCGGGGAGCTGTTTTTT
CASKVGTGVSGELFF
>15|TRBJ1-5|TRBD1|NA|TRBV5-5
TGTGCCAGCAGCTTAAACAGGGGAAGCAATCAGCCCCAGCATTTT
CASSLNRGSNQPQHF
>15|TRBJ2-5|NA|many|TRBV5-1
TGCGCCAGCAGCTCCTGGAGCCAGAGGGGACAGACCCAGTACTTC
CASSSWSQRGQTQYF
>15|TRBJ2-3|NA|NA|TRBV7-3
TGTACCAGCAGCTCCGGACTGGGGACGCAATATACGCAGTATTTT
CTSSSGLGTQYTQYF
>13|TRBJ2-2|NA|NA|TRBV5-1
TGCGCCAGCAGCTCAAAGTCGGTCGGGGAGCTGTTTTTT
CASSSKSVGELFF
>15|TRBJ1-5|NA|NA|TRBV27
TGTGCCAGCAGTCTAGACCACGGGACGAATCAGCCCCAGCATTTT
CASSLDHGTNQPQHF
>17|TRBJ2-7|NA|many|TRBV20-1
TGCAGTGCTAGAGATTGGGACTGGCAGTCTAGCTCCTACGAGCAGTACTTC
CSARDWDWQSSSYEQYF
>13|TRBJ2-3|NA|medium-sized|TRBV6-1
TGTGCCAGCAGTGGGGAGTCAGTAGATACGCAGTATTTT
CASSGESVDTQYF
>13|TRBJ1-6|NA|few|TRBV6-1
TGTGCCAGCAGTTCCGACGAGATGGCACCCCTCCACTTT
CASSSDEMAPLHF
>15|TRBJ1-2|TRBD1|medium-sized|TRBV7-2
TGTGCCAGCAGCGGTCGACAGGGGTGGGACTATGGCTACACCTTC
CASSGRQGWDYGYTF
>15|TRBJ2-6|NA|NA|TRBV6-1
TGTGCCAGCAGCCTCACAGGCGCTGGGGCCAACGTCCTGACTTTC
CASSLTGAGANVLTF
>21|TRBJ1-4|NA|NA|TRBV2
TGTGCCAGCAGTGAAGCGTACTCGATCGGAGGGGAATGGGCAACTAATGAAAAACTGTTTTTT
CASSEAYSIGGEWATNEKLFF
>14|TRBJ2-5|TRBD1|NA|TRBV25-1
TGTGCCAGCAGTGATACTAGGGGGCTGGAGACCCAGTACTTC
CASSDTRGLETQYF
>12|TRBJ1-1|NA|NA|TRBV5-8
TGCGCCAGCAGACGAACAGGACTAAAAGCTTTCTTT
CASRRTGLKAFF
>18|TRBJ2-2|NA|NA|TRBV12-3/TRBV12-4
TGTGCCAGCACCGACGACCCCGGTGACAGTGGACACACCGGGGAGCTGTTTTTT
CASTDDPGDSGHTGELFF
>15|TRBJ1-1|NA|NA|TRBV12-3/TRBV12-4
TGTGCCAGCAGTTTAGTCTGGGGACTGAACACTGAAGCTTTCTTT
CASSLVWGLNTEAFF
>12|TRBJ2-7|NA|NA|TRBV6-1
TGTGCCAGCAGCTTCCCGGGTTACGAGCAGTACTTC
CASSFPGYEQYF
>15|TRBJ2-7|NA|NA|TRBV7-2
TGTGCCAGCAGCTTAGGCACAGGGTATATCTACGAGCAGTACTTC
CASSLGTGYIYEQYF
>14|TRBJ1-5|NA|NA|TRBV19
TGTGCCAGTAGTATCCAGTCATCAAATCAGCCCCAGCATTTT
CASSIQSSNQPQHF
>14|TRBJ2-7|NA|many|TRBV6-1
TGTGCCAGCAGTGAAGAGCCGGGACCCTACGAGCAGTACTTC
CASSEEPGPYEQYF
>17|TRBJ1-1|NA|once|TRBV20-1
TGCAGTGCTATGAGACCGCGGGGGAAATTTGATAACGCTGAAGCTTTCTTT
CSAMRPRGKFDNAEAFF
>14|TRBJ1-1|TRBD1|once|TRBV5-1
TGCGCCAGCAGCTACCGACAGGGTATAATTGAAGCTTTCTTT
CASSYRQGIIEAFF
>12|TRBJ2-7|NA|few|TRBV14
TGTGCCAGCAGCCAAGGCGGCTACGAGCAGTACTTC
CASSQGGYEQYF
>17|TRBJ2-7|NA|many|TRBV11-2
TGTGCCAGCAGCTTAAGGTCCCGAGGGGAAACCCTCGGCGAACAGTACTTC
CASSLRSRGETLGEQYF